The 19 T cell receptor beta chains below come from one sample, sequenced in a study of T cells in Graves' hyperthyroidism and ophthalmopathy. RNA transcripts were the template for amplifying TCR beta CDR3 regions. A set of HTBI primers served as the primers for a first-round RT-PCR of the TCR CDR3. Each CDR3 protein gets one entry after TCRdb re-called the multiplex PCR reads with MiXCR. The sample includes some 620,000 distinct CDR3 sequences, about 17% seen only once; the top ten take around 3.9%. The sequenced sample was blood. These receptors were collected from a woman younger than 45 with Graves' hyperthyroidism.

This clonotype was detected only a few times. This rearrangement joins TRBV6-5 to TRBJ2-3; D is ambiguous. Germline V CDR1 and CDR2: MNHEY, SVGAGI. The length of the CDR3 is 15 residues. V lost 0 bases to trimming and J lost 1 base, with 8 bases between them. CDR3 bases: TGTGCCAGCAGTTACTCTCCCGACGGCACAGATACGCAGTATTTT. It translates to CASSYSPDGTDTQYF.

This clonotype was seen a handful of times. The chain couples TRBV24-1 to TRBJ2-2, with 11 bases aligning to TRBD2. V shed 11 bases, J shed 3 bases, and the junction held 13 bases outside the gene matches. CDR1 and CDR2 from the germline V gene are KGHDR and SFDVKD. The CDR3 length is 17 residues. DNA for the CDR3: TGTGCCAGCAGCGTAGCGGGAGGGGAGGTGTACACCGGGGAGCTGTTTTTT. It yields the protein CASSVAGGEVYTGELFF.

The sample holds a few counts of this clonotype. The chain combines TRBV19 with TRBJ2-7, with a possible D match to TRBD1 (6 bases). CDR3 length: 14 residues. The V gene lost 8 bases and the J gene lost 2 bases, with 16 bases spanning the gap. CDR1 is LNHDA, CDR2 SQIVND, per germline (reference sequence). CDR3 nucleotides: TGTGCCAGTGCCGTCGGGACAATTCCCTACGAGCAGTACTTC. It encodes CASAVGTIPYEQYF. Combining the CDR3 with reference TRBV19 and TRBJ2-7 gives the whole variable domain DGGITQSPKYLFRKEGQNVTLSCEQNLNHDAMYWYRQDPGQGLRLIYYSQIVNDFQKGDIAEGYSVSREKKESFPLTVTSAQKNPTAFYLCASAVGTIPYEQYFGPGTRLTVT.

The V gene is TRBV9, the J gene TRBJ1-2; D call uncertain. Trimming left V 3 bases short and J 2 bases short, with 14 bases between. The germline V gene encodes CDR1 SGDLS and CDR2 YYNGEE. This CDR3 contains 15 residues. The CDR3 protein is CASSASRTVNYGYTF. DNA of the CDR3: TGTGCCAGCAGCGCATCTCGGACGGTCAACTATGGCTACACCTTC. Filled out from reference TRBV9 and TRBJ1-2, the complete variable domain reads DSGVTQTPKHLITATGQRVTLRCSPRSGDLSVYWYQQSLDQGLQFLIQYYNGEERAKGNILERFSAQQFPDLHSELNLSSLELGDSALYFCASSASRTVNYGYTFGSGTRLTVV.

This clonotype was seen many times. The chain recombines TRBV28 with TRBJ2-7, with 9 bases that match TRBD1. Per germline, CDR1 MDHEN and CDR2 SYDVKM. V was clipped by 8 bases and J by 3 bases; unmatched bases: 8. CDR3 size: 14 residues. The CDR3 sequence: CASGFDRGNYEQYF. CDR3 in DNA: TGTGCCAGCGGCTTTGACAGGGGGAACTACGAGCAGTACTTC.

This clonotype came up many times. The V call is TRBV20-1, the J call TRBJ2-1; 7 bases line up with TRBD1. The CDR3 length is 14 residues. Germline lookup yields CDR1 DFQATT and CDR2 SNEGSKA (reference sequence). V trimming: 0 bases; J trimming: 6 bases; junction bases outside the gene matches: 5. CDR3 protein: CSARDTGQLNEQFF. The DNA for the CDR3 is TGCAGTGCTAGAGATACGGGACAGCTCAATGAGCAGTTCTTC.

In DNA form, the CDR3 reads TGTGCCAGCAGTGCGGGACATTCTTCTGGGGCCAACGTCCTGACTTTC. Residues: CASSAGHSSGANVLTF. V and J are TRBV6-4 and TRBJ2-6; tentatively, D is TRBD1 (6 bases). CDR3 length equals 16 residues. Germline CDR1 reads MRHNA; CDR2 reads SNTAGT. V lost 4 bases and J 1 base, leaving 11 bases between the germline ends.

The chain uses TRBV20-1 and TRBJ1-5; D may be TRBD1 (5 bases). Germline V gene data show CDR1 as DFQATT and CDR2 as SNEGSKA (reference sequence). The CDR3 runs to 13 residues. Trimming removed 3 bases from V and 7 bases from J, with 13 bases in between. The CDR3 DNA sequence: TGCAGTGCTAGGGTAGGGGTTTTGCAGCCCCAGCATTTT. It encodes CSARVGVLQPQHF.

The CDR3 region is CASSPWSDTQYF. The CDR3 nucleotides are TGTGCCAGCTCGCCTTGGTCCGATACGCAGTATTTT. The chain links TRBV2 to TRBJ2-3; D gene ambiguous. Germline V gives CDR1 SNHLY, CDR2 FYNNEI. V was cut by 8 bases and J by 6 bases, with 12 bases left in between. The CDR3 sequence is 12 residues long.

This clonotype was seen many times. The genes are TRBV3-1 and TRBJ2-1; 11 bases map to TRBD1. V trimming: 3 bases; J trimming: 7 bases; junction bases outside the gene matches: 5. The V gene's germline CDR1 is LGHDT and CDR2 YNNKEL (reference sequence). The CDR3 runs to 15 residues. The CDR3 nucleotides read TGTGCCAGCAGCCACCGGACAGGGGGCAAGAATGAGCAGTTCTTC. Residues: CASSHRTGGKNEQFF.

The V gene is TRBV27, the J gene TRBJ2-7; 9 bases are shared with TRBD2. V was pared by 6 bases and J by 4 bases, with 7 bases of the junction left unmatched. This CDR3 comprises 14 residues. Germline loops: CDR1 MNHEY, CDR2 SMNVEV (reference sequence). In DNA form, the CDR3 reads TGTGCCAGCAGACCCGGGACTAGCTTTTACGAGCAGTACTTC. Translating it yields CASRPGTSFYEQYF.

This clonotype was observed a handful of times. The chain uses TRBV18 and TRBJ1-1; D unresolved. The CDR3 runs to 13 residues. Trimming took 6 bases from V and 0 from J, leaving 8 bases between them. Per the germline V gene, CDR1 is KGHSH and CDR2 is LQKENI. In DNA, the CDR3 is TGTGCCAGCTCGGCTAGAATGAACACTGAAGCTTTCTTT. It encodes CASSARMNTEAFF.

This sequence joins TRBV19 and TRBJ1-1, with D maybe TRBD1 (5 bases). V was shortened by 6 bases and J by 4 bases, with 15 bases between the two germline ends. Germline values: CDR1 LNHDA, CDR2 SQIVND (reference sequence). The length of the CDR3 is 14 residues. The CDR3 bases are TGTGCCAGTAGATGGGCGCGGGGGGGCACTGAAGCTTTCTTT. Its translation: CASRWARGGTEAFF.

In this sample, this clonotype turned up many times. This rearrangement joins TRBV5-6 to TRBJ1-1, with 7 bases lining up with TRBD1. The J segment lost 8 bases and the V segment lost 4 bases, leaving 8 bases of the junction unmatched. The germline gives CDR1 SGHDT, CDR2 YYEEEE. CDR3 length equals 13 residues. The CDR3: CASSPDRVGEAFF. The CDR3 DNA sequence: TGTGCCAGCAGCCCCGACAGGGTGGGAGAAGCTTTCTTT.

This clonotype has ten or more counts. This chain connects TRBV28 to TRBJ1-4; possibly TRBD1 for D (6 bases). This CDR3 comprises 16 residues. V lost 3 bases and J 6 bases, leaving 17 bases between the germline ends. The germline CDR1 and CDR2 sequences are MDHEN and SYDVKM. The CDR3 DNA follows: TGTGCCAGCAGTTTCTACAGGGAGATTGGGGATGAAAAACTGTTTTTT. It specifies CASSFYREIGDEKLFF.

This clonotype was observed at least ten times. The chain carries TRBV28 and TRBJ2-3, with D uncertain. Germline assignment: CDR1 MDHEN and CDR2 SYDVKM. V was clipped by 5 bases and J by 4 bases, with 7 bases between them. The CDR3 sequence is 12 residues long. CDR3 sequence reads: CASSRNADTQYF. Here the CDR3 DNA reads TGTGCCAGCAGTCGTAACGCAGATACGCAGTATTTT.

This clonotype was counted only a few times. This chain connects TRBV9 to TRBJ1-2; TRBD1 matches 8 bases. The CDR3 has 11 amino acids. V was pared by 6 bases and J by 8 bases, with 3 bases of the junction left unmatched. Germline V CDR1 and CDR2: SGDLS, YYNGEE. This CDR3 reads CASKGQEGYTF. The CDR3 coding sequence is TGTGCCAGCAAGGGACAGGAAGGCTACACCTTC. The entire variable domain, with the rest obtained from reference TRBV9 and TRBJ1-2, is as follows: DSGVTQTPKHLITATGQRVTLRCSPRSGDLSVYWYQQSLDQGLQFLIQYYNGEERAKGNILERFSAQQFPDLHSELNLSSLELGDSALYFCASKGQEGYTFGSGTRLTVV.

This clonotype was counted a few times. The rearrangement links TRBV28 to TRBJ1-2, with D uncertain. Germline V gene sequence: CDR1 MDHEN, CDR2 SYDVKM. Trimming left V 6 bases short and J 1 base short, with 12 bases between. This CDR3 spans 14 amino acids. CDR3 loop: CASRPTLVNYGYTF. CDR3 in DNA: TGTGCCAGCAGACCTACCCTGGTTAACTATGGCTACACCTTC.

Concerning this clonotype itself: One end of the junction does not line up with germline, which may come from a read error. CDR3 protein: CASSHYRGINTEAFF. CDR3 in DNA: TGTGCCAGCAGCCACTACAGGGGGATTAACACGGAAGCTTTCTTT. This chain uses TRBV11-2 with TRBJ1-1; TRBD1 matches 8 bases. The CDR3 length is 15 residues. Germline CDR1 is SGHAT and CDR2 is FQNNGV. Variable domain in full (rest from reference TRBV11-2 and TRBJ1-1): EAGVAQSPRYKIIEKRQSVAFWCNPISGHATLYWYQQILGQGPKLLIQFQNNGVVDDSQLPKDRFSAERLKGVDSTLKIQPAKLEDSAVYLCASSHYRGINTEAFFGQGTRLTVV.